The 10 T cell receptor beta chains reported below all come from one sample, sequenced in a study of cytomegalovirus exposure and HLA in healthy donors. 60 Vbeta and 13 Jbeta primers were used in PCR. TCRdb keeps only in-frame clones here, not all; method: immunoSEQ multiplex PCR. The table has about 120,000 clones, around three quarters seen once; the top ten hold 3.3%. Sequences were obtained from PBMCs. The receptors derive from a male donor in good health and CMV-seronegative.

The DNA of the CDR3 is TGTGCCAGCAGCAAAGTTAATAGCGGGAATGAAGAGACCCAGTACTTC. Translating gives CASSKVNSGNEETQYF. V gene TRBV21-1 combines with J gene TRBJ2-5; the D call in the table, TRBD2, was not verified against the DNA. TRBV21-1 is a documented pseudogene. The length of the CDR3 is 16 residues.

The chain combines TRBV19 with TRBJ2-1, with D possibly matching TRBD1 (5 bases). Germline values: CDR1 LNHDA, CDR2 SQIVND (reference sequence). V was clipped by 6 bases and J by 4 bases, with 10 bases between them. This CDR3 is 13 amino acids long. This CDR3 reads CASRLDSYNEQFF. CDR3 nucleotides: TGTGCCAGTAGACTCGACAGTTACAATGAGCAGTTCTTC.

V and J are TRBV7-9 and TRBJ1-1; 11 bases fit TRBD1. CDR3 length: 14 residues. Per the germline V gene, CDR1 is SEHNR and CDR2 is FQNEAQ (reference sequence). J was trimmed by 11 bases and V by 1 base; bases with no gene match: 6. Here the CDR3 reads CASSLVGTGGKAFF. The CDR3 DNA reads TGTGCCAGCAGCTTAGTTGGGACAGGGGGAAAGGCTTTCTTT.

The chain uses TRBV27 and TRBJ1-6, with 8 nucleotides matching TRBD1. Trimming cost V 2 bases and J 3 bases; bases outside gene matches: 6. This CDR3 region has 17 residues. Germline assignment: CDR1 MNHEY and CDR2 SMNVEV (reference sequence). DNA of the CDR3: TGTGCCAGCAGTTTACACAGGGGGTCTGGCTATAATTCACCCCTCCACTTT. Encoded protein: CASSLHRGSGYNSPLHF.

The DNA of the CDR3 is TGTGCCAGCAGCTTAGCGGGACTAGCCTACAATGAGCAGTTCTTC. Its protein is CASSLAGLAYNEQFF. The V call is TRBV7-2, the J call TRBJ2-1; 8 nucleotides agree with TRBD2. The CDR3 sequence is 15 residues long. Germline assignment: CDR1 SGHTA and CDR2 FQGNSA. Trimming cost V 0 bases and J 2 bases; bases outside gene matches: 0.

The sample holds one count of this clone. The rearrangement uses TRBV16 and TRBJ1-2; 7 bases fit TRBD1. The germline gives CDR1 KGHSY, CDR2 FQNENV. V trimming: 4 bases; J trimming: 2 bases; junction bases outside the gene matches: 1. CDR3 size: 13 residues. The CDR3 DNA is TGTGCCAGCAGCCCGACAGGGAACTATGGCTACACCTTC. It specifies CASSPTGNYGYTF.

The rearrangement joins TRBV25-1 to TRBJ2-5; TRBD1 aligns across 10 bases. Trimming cost V 6 bases and J 5 bases; bases outside gene matches: 12. Germline V gene lookup returns CDR1 MGHDK and CDR2 SYGVNS. The CDR3 contains 16 residues. This CDR3 is CASSEPGQGLRETQYF. The CDR3 DNA sequence: TGTGCCAGCAGCGAACCGGGACAGGGGTTGCGGGAGACCCAGTACTTC.

The rearrangement uses TRBV5-1 and TRBJ2-7; 11 bases agree with TRBD1. V lost 4 bases, J lost 6 bases, and 9 bases stayed unmatched. This CDR3 has 15 amino acids. CDR1 and CDR2 (germline): SGHRS, YFSETQ. Here the CDR3 DNA reads TGCGCCAGCAGCCTTAACCGGGACAGGGGGGGCGAGCAGTACTTC. Translating gives CASSLNRDRGGEQYF.

This chain uses TRBV30 with TRBJ2-4, with D perhaps TRBD1 (7 bases). Germline V gene lookup returns CDR1 GTSNPN and CDR2 SVGIG (reference sequence). The V and J ends lost 0 bases and 7 bases respectively, with 10 bases between them. This CDR3 has 13 amino acids. The DNA for the CDR3 is TGTGCCTGGAGTGTCGCAGGGGGGAACATTCAGTACTTC. This encodes CAWSVAGGNIQYF.

This chain connects TRBV7-9 to TRBJ1-5; TRBD1 matches at 9 bases. Trimming removed 4 bases from V and 6 bases from J; junction bases left unmatched: 7. This CDR3 spans 15 amino acids. Germline CDR1 and CDR2: SEHNR and FQNEAQ (reference sequence). The CDR3 reads CASSSGQGLSQPQHF. The CDR3 coding sequence is TGTGCCAGCAGCTCGGGACAGGGCCTTAGTCAGCCCCAGCATTTT.